The source of this T cell receptor beta chain is a study of blood T cell repertoires in COVID-19. Study in general: Italy, Spain and the United States were the sources of the convalescent and acute COVID-19 samples. Sources were T cells, B-cell-depleted T cells, or PBMCs; the material itself was cDNA or gDNA.

Germline lookup yields CDR1 LNHDA and CDR2 SQIVND (reference sequence). J was trimmed by 4 bases and V by 4 bases; bases with no gene match: 6. The CDR3 is 15 amino acids. How the authors handled the data: Reference gene primer amplification in the assay estimated nucleated cell counts. Profiled with immunoSEQ multiplex PCR; TCRdb holds only in-frame clones, not every one. V and J calls and clone size are given by that table; D and trimming were obtained from the DNA. Among 300,000 to 350,000 clones listed, 85% to 95% were seen once. This receptor was obtained from a woman under 40 who had been exposed to COVID-19. Sequencing was performed on PBMCs or T cells enriched from blood (not recorded which). The chain is built from TRBV19 and TRBJ2-7; TRBD1 aligns across 11 bases. CDR3 sequence: CASSKPGQGGYEQYF. The CDR3 DNA is TGTGCCAGTAGTAAACCGGGACAGGGGGGATACGAGCAGTACTTC.